The rows below give T cell receptor beta chains drawn from one sample of a study of control samples from healthy donors and cancer patients. This table comes from immunoSEQ multiplex PCR, and its TCRdb copy is limited to in-frame clones, with some not included. The data show 400,000 to 500,000 clones, with around nine tenths seen just once and approximately 6.3% held by the top ten. Sequencing was done on a sample of PBMCs. Receptor source: a man aged 35-49 years with head and neck cancer. The CDR3 runs from the conserved cysteine through the conserved F or W. A D gene is named only where the DNA matches it firmly. Only part of the rows carry a size: once, few, many, or a class if the clone is expanded.

D gene	V gene	clone size	CDR3 length	J gene	CDR3 protein	CDR3 DNA
-	TRBV28	-	15	TRBJ1-1	CASSPLGASFAEAFF	TGTGCCAGCAGTCCGCTGGGTGCCAGTTTTGCTGAAGCTTTCTTT
-	TRBV9	-	12	TRBJ1-2	CASSGLINGYTF	TGTGCCAGCAGTGGACTTATCAATGGCTACACCTTC
-	TRBV29-1	-	11	TRBJ2-5	CSVEWDETQYF	TGCAGCGTTGAATGGGATGAGACCCAGTACTTC
-	TRBV2	-	13	TRBJ2-2	CAQEGSRAGELFF	TGTGCCCAAGAGGGAAGCAGGGCCGGGGAGCTGTTTTTT
-	TRBV29-1	-	14	TRBJ2-5	CSVELAAAQETQYF	TGCAGCGTTGAACTGGCGGCAGCCCAAGAGACCCAGTACTTC
-	TRBV15	-	16	TRBJ2-5	CATSRGGTGPQETQYF	TGTGCCACCAGCCGAGGAGGAACAGGTCCCCAAGAGACCCAGTACTTC
-	TRBV7-9	-	17	TRBJ2-3	CASSRTAIAATADTQYF	TGTGCCAGCAGCCGAACAGCCATAGCGGCCACCGCAGATACGCAGTATTTT
TRBD1	TRBV27	few	14	TRBJ1-6	CASGGTGLGSPLHF	TGTGCCAGCGGGGGGACAGGGCTAGGGTCACCCCTCCACTTT
TRBD2	TRBV14	-	17	TRBJ2-2	CASSHHRLAGNTGELFF	TGTGCCAGCAGCCACCACAGACTAGCGGGGAACACCGGGGAGCTGTTTTTT
-	TRBV9	-	15	TRBJ2-7	CASSAQLQGSNEQYF	TGTGCCAGCAGCGCCCAACTACAGGGAAGTAACGAGCAGTACTTC
TRBD1	TRBV5-6	few	14	TRBJ1-5	CASSPDRGGQPQHF	TGTGCCAGCAGCCCCGACAGGGGGGGACAGCCCCAGCATTTT
TRBD2	TRBV6-5	-	16	TRBJ2-3	CASSLRTSGGGDTQYF	TGTGCCAGCAGTTTACGGACTAGCGGGGGGGGAGATACGCAGTATTTT
TRBD1	TRBV5-1	-	14	TRBJ2-3	CASSLGQGGDTQYF	TGCGCCAGCAGCTTAGGACAGGGAGGAGATACGCAGTATTTT
-	TRBV7-2	once	14	TRBJ2-1	CASSLARGHNEQFF	TGTGCCAGCAGCTTAGCGCGGGGCCACAATGAGCAGTTCTTC
TRBD1	TRBV18	-	16	TRBJ2-3	CASSPPVGTGGDTQYF	TGTGCCAGCTCACCGCCGGTCGGGACAGGAGGCGATACGCAGTATTTT
-	TRBV5-1	-	15	TRBJ2-7	CASSLSNRDLGEQYF	TGCGCCAGCAGCTTGAGCAACAGGGATTTGGGCGAGCAGTACTTC
-	TRBV2	-	14	TRBJ1-1	CASSEITSRTEAFF	TGTGCCAGCAGTGAAATCACAAGCCGGACTGAAGCTTTCTTT
TRBD1	TRBV2	-	17	TRBJ1-5	CASSDSRQGAHNQPQHF	TGTGCCAGCAGTGATTCGCGGCAGGGGGCGCACAATCAGCCCCAGCATTTT
-	TRBV7-3	-	14	TRBJ2-2	CASSSQGYGGELFF	TGTGCCAGCAGCTCGCAGGGTTACGGCGGGGAGCTGTTTTTT
TRBD2	TRBV27	once	23	TRBJ2-1	CASSPLNFFGTSGRISSYNEQFF	TGTGCCAGCAGTCCACTAAACTTCTTCGGGACTAGCGGGAGGATTAGCTCCTACAATGAGCAGTTCTTC
-	TRBV7-6	-	16	TRBJ2-6	CASSLAGGSGANVLTF	TGTGCCAGCAGCTTAGCGGGGGGTTCTGGGGCCAACGTCCTGACTTTC
TRBD2	TRBV7-8	-	17	TRBJ2-3	CASSLVRASGSGDTQYF	TGTGCCAGCAGCTTAGTGAGGGCTAGCGGGAGTGGAGATACGCAGTATTTT
TRBD2	TRBV27	-	14	TRBJ2-1	CASSLAGGSHEQFF	TGTGCCAGCAGTTTAGCGGGAGGTTCCCATGAGCAGTTCTTC
-	TRBV27	-	14	TRBJ2-7	CASSLERGAYEQYF	TGTGCCAGCAGTTTAGAGCGAGGGGCCTACGAGCAGTACTTC
-	TRBV7-3	-	14	TRBJ2-3	CASSGGDGTDTQYF	TGTGCCAGCAGCGGGGGAGATGGCACAGATACGCAGTATTTT
TRBD2	TRBV5-1	-	14	TRBJ2-7	CASSWGGSSYEQYF	TGCGCCAGCAGCTGGGGGGGTAGCAGCTACGAGCAGTACTTC
-	TRBV7-3	-	15	TRBJ2-3	CASSSQRGGTDTQYF	TGTGCCAGCAGCTCACAGAGAGGGGGTACAGATACGCAGTATTTT
TRBD2	TRBV7-6	-	16	TRBJ2-7	CASSLGGGGRVHEQYF	TGTGCCAGCAGCTTAGGCGGAGGCGGGAGAGTCCACGAGCAGTACTTC
-	TRBV27	-	13	TRBJ2-7	CASSFGGSYEQYF	TGTGCCAGCAGCTTCGGGGGATCCTACGAGCAGTACTTC
-	TRBV19	-	14	TRBJ1-4	CASSRGGTNEKLFF	TGTGCCAGTAGTCGGGGCGGCACTAATGAAAAACTGTTTTTT
TRBD1	TRBV6-5	-	15	TRBJ1-2	CASSPQGAENYGYTF	TGTGCCAGCAGTCCCCAGGGGGCGGAGAACTATGGCTACACCTTC
-	TRBV10-3	-	15	TRBJ2-3	CAISGGTHSTDTQYF	TGTGCCATCAGTGGGGGGACACATAGCACAGATACGCAGTATTTT
TRBD1	TRBV11-2	-	15	TRBJ2-1	CASSLDGTGDDEQFF	TGTGCCAGCAGCTTAGATGGGACAGGGGACGATGAGCAGTTCTTC
-	TRBV2	-	11	TRBJ2-7	CASSEVREQYF	TGTGCCAGCAGTGAGGTCAGGGAGCAGTACTTC
-	TRBV25-1	-	15	TRBJ1-5	CASSDTQGPNQPQHF	TGTGCCAGCAGTGATACGCAGGGGCCGAATCAGCCCCAGCATTTT
TRBD2	TRBV7-2	-	14	TRBJ2-7	CASSQAGGEYEQYF	TGTGCCAGCAGCCAAGCGGGGGGCGAATACGAGCAGTACTTC
-	TRBV7-9	-	12	TRBJ2-7	CASSLQGYEQYF	TGTGCCAGCAGCCTACAGGGCTACGAGCAGTACTTC
TRBD1	TRBV18	once	17	TRBJ1-5	CASSLYGTGGSGQPQHF	TGTGCCAGCTCGCTATACGGGACAGGGGGCTCTGGACAGCCCCAGCATTTT
-	TRBV20-1	-	17	TRBJ1-5	CSASFGWRDLSNQPQHF	TGCAGTGCTAGTTTCGGGTGGAGGGACCTGAGCAATCAGCCCCAGCATTTT
-	TRBV5-4	once	12	TRBJ2-2	CASSLLDGELFF	TGTGCCAGCAGCTTGCTGGACGGGGAGCTGTTTTTT
TRBD2	TRBV9	-	14	TRBJ2-3	CASSERGGIDTQYF	TGTGCCAGCAGCGAGCGGGGGGGCATAGATACGCAGTATTTT